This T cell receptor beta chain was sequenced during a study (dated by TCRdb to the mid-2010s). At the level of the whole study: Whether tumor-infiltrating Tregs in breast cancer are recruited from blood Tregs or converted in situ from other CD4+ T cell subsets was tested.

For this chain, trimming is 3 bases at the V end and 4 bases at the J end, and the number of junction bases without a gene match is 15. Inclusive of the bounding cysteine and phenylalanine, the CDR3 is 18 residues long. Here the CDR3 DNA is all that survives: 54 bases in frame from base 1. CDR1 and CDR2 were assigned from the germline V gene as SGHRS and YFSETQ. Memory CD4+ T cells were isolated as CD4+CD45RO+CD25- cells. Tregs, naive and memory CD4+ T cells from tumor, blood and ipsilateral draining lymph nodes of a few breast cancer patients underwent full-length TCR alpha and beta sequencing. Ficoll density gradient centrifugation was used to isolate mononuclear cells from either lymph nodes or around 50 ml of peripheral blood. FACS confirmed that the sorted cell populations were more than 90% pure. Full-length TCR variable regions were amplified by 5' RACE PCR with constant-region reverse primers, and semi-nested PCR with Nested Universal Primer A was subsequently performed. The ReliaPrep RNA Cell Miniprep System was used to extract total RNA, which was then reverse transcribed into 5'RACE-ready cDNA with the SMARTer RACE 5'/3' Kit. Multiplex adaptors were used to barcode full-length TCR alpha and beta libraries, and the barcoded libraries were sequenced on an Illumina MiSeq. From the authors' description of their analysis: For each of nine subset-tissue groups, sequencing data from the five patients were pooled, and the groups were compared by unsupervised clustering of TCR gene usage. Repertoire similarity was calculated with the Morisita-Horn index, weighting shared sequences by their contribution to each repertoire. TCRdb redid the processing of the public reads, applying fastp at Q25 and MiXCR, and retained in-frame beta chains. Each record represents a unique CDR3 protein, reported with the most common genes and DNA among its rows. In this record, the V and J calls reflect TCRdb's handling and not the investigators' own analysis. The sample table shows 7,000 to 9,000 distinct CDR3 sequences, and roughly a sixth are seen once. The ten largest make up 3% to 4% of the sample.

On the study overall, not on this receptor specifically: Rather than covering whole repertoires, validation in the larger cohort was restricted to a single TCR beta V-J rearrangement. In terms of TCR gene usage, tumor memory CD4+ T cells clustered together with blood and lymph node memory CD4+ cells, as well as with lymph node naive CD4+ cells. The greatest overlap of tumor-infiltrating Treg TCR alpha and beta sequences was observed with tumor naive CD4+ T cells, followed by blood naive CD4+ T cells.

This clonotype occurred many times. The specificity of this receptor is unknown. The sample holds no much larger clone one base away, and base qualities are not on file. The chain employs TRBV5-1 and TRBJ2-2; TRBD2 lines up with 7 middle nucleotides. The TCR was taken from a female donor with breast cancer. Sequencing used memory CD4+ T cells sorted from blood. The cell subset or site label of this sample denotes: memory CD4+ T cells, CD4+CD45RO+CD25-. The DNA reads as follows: TGCGCCAGCAGCTCTTCCCAGGGAGGGCTGAGAGGCACCGGGGAGCTGTTTTTT. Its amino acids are CASSSSQGGLRGTGELFF. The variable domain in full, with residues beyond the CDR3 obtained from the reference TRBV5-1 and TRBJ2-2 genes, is KAGVTQTPRYLIKTRGQQVTLSCSPISGHRSVSWYQQTPGQGLQFLFEYFSETQRNKGNFPGRFSGRQFSNSRSEMNVSTLELGDSALYLCASSSSQGGLRGTGELFFGEGSRLTVL.